The rows below give T cell receptor beta chains drawn from one sample of a study of blood T cell repertoires in COVID-19. Sequencing used immunoSEQ multiplex PCR; TCRdb keeps in-frame clones, though not all of them. The data show about 140,000 clones, approximately 88% seen once. The sequencing input was PBMCs or T cells enriched from blood (not recorded which). Receptors originate from a man in his forties or fifties with acute COVID-19. Each CDR3 is given with its conserved first and last residue.

TRBJ2-1	TRBV11-3	CASSLGTSGGANEQFF
TRBJ1-6	TRBV5-5	CASIPPGLGSSPLHF
TRBJ2-1	TRBV19	CATRILAGGSVHEQFF
TRBJ2-2	TRBV10-1	CASSELGGGAGELFF
TRBJ1-1	TRBV6-5	CASSSQGALTEAFF
TRBJ1-4	TRBV27	CASSWGTGAGEKLFF
TRBJ2-7	TRBV7-2	CASSFHWGGGYEQYF
TRBJ2-4	TRBV19	CASSMAPAEIAKNIQYF
TRBJ2-2	TRBV5-1	CASSRRGAGELFF
TRBJ2-7	TRBV24-1	CAISGQSDYEQYF
TRBJ2-3	TRBV16	CASSPGAADTQYF
TRBJ2-7	TRBV27	CASSLEAVSDYEQYF
TRBJ2-7	TRBV11-2	CASSLVFDRGSPSYEQYF
TRBJ1-2	TRBV7-2	CASSLDTRGENYGYTF
TRBJ1-6	TRBV27	CASRRGLELTGDYERSPLHF
TRBJ2-7	TRBV7-2	CASSKVPGQSFYEQYF
TRBJ1-5	TRBV7-2	CASSLAPEQPQHF
TRBJ2-1	TRBV30	CAWSILGGAGEQFF
TRBJ1-1	TRBV10-2	CASIAGLTGRTEAFF
TRBJ1-1	TRBV12-3/TRBV12-4	CASSATANTEAFF
TRBJ2-1	TRBV5-1	CASNLLAGGPNEQFF
TRBJ1-5	TRBV9	CASSPSGNQPQHF
TRBJ2-7	TRBV7-9	CASREDGAYEQYF
TRBJ2-1	TRBV9	CASSPLAGRTYNEQFF
TRBJ2-1	TRBV29-1	CSVAGGGSYNEQFF
TRBJ2-3	TRBV4-2	CASSPRQGGSDTQYF
TRBJ1-6	TRBV9	CASSGLTGGSPLHF
TRBJ2-7	TRBV5-4	CASSPGGRASYEQYF
TRBJ1-5	TRBV4-1	CASSQEIFGRGRGSSQPQHF
TRBJ2-7	TRBV7-2	CASSSEGASRTYEQYF
TRBJ2-5	TRBV7-2	CASSWAGEETQYF
TRBJ2-2	TRBV5-4	CASSKGQGANTGELFF
TRBJ1-5	TRBV7-6	CASSPTPGTGDQPQHF
TRBJ2-2	TRBV6-1	CASSERERGLGGELFF
TRBJ1-1	TRBV19	CASSSQGNTEAFF
TRBJ1-1	TRBV23-1	CASSQGRGSEAFF
TRBJ2-1	TRBV6-6	CASGGEAGRSHQFF
TRBJ1-5	TRBV28	CASTDRGNQPQHF
TRBJ1-2	TRBV6-5	CASSSDSSLNYGYTF
TRBJ2-3	TRBV5-1	CASSLGTSGRRTQYF
TRBJ2-1	TRBV3-1/TRBV3-2	CASSHNRVRSYNEQFF
TRBJ2-7	TRBV19	CASSNQGGEQYF
TRBJ2-2	TRBV10-3	CAISGVLAQGGELFF
TRBJ2-2	TRBV7-5	CVRRSGLRELFF
TRBJ2-2	TRBV5-1	CASSFGGDTGELFF
TRBJ2-7	TRBV6-5	CASLSGESYEQYF
TRBJ2-5	TRBV28	CASSLVQGESSGTQYF
TRBJ1-6	TRBV9	CASSASTGTYSPLHF